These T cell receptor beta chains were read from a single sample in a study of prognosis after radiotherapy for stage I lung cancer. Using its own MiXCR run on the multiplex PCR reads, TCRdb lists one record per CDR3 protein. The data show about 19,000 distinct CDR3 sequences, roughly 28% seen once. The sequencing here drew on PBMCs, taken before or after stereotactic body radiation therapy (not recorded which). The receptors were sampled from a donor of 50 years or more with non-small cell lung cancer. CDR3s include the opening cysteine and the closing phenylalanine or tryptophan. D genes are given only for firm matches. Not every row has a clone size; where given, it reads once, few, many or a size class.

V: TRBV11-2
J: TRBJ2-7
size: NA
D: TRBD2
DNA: TGTGCCAGCGGCACCCGGACTAGCGGGAGCCACGATCAGTACTTC
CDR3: CASGTRTSGSHDQYF

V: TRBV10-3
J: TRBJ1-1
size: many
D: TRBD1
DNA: TGTGCCATCAGTGAGGGACCACAGGGGGCGCGGGGCACTGAAGCTTTCTTT
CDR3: CAISEGPQGARGTEAFF

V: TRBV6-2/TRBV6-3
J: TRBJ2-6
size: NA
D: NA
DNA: TGTGCCAGTAGTTCCCTGAGTGGGGCCAACGTCCCGACTTTC
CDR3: CASSSLSGANVPTF

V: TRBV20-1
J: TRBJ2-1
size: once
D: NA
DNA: TGCAGTGCAACCCAGGGGGGAGAGTATGAGCAGTTCTTC
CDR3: CSATQGGEYEQFF

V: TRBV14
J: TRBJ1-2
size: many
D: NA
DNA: TGTGCCAGCAGCCAAGATTACAGGGTCGGCTACACCTTC
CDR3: CASSQDYRVGYTF

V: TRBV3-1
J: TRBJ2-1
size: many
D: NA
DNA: TGTGCCAGCAGCCACCACACCAGACACGACCAGTTCTTC
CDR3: CASSHHTRHDQFF

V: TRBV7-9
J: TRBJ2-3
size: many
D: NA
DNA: TGTGCCAGCAGCTTGCGAATTACCACAGATACGCAGTATTTT
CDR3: CASSLRITTDTQYF

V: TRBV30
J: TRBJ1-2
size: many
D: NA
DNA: TGTGCCTGGAGTGTAGGCTTGACAAGGGGCTACACCTTC
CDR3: CAWSVGLTRGYTF

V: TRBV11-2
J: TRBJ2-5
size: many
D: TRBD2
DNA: TGTGCCAGCGAGCGGGGTCAAGAGACCCAGTACTTC
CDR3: CASERGQETQYF

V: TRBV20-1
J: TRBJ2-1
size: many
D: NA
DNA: TGCAGTGCTGCTAGGGTTACCTCCTACAATGAGCAGTTCTTC
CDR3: CSAARVTSYNEQFF

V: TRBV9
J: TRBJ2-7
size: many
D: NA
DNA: TGTGCCAGCAGCGTACAAGAAGGAGTCTCCTACGAGCAGTACTTC
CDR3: CASSVQEGVSYEQYF